The rows below give T cell receptor beta chains drawn from one sample of a study of blood T cell repertoires in COVID-19. The method was immunoSEQ multiplex PCR; TCRdb's version includes in-frame clones alone and lacks a portion of them. The sample lists some 50,000 clones; approximately 91% were seen once. The sample taken for sequencing was peripheral blood. These receptors all stem from a woman in her 70s with active COVID-19. Each CDR3 is given with its conserved first and last residue. A D gene is named only where the DNA matches it firmly. Only some rows state a clone size, as once, few, many or a class for expanded clones.

clone_size	cdr3_length	d_call	j_call	v_call	cdr3_aa	cdr3_nt
-	12	-	TRBJ2-2	TRBV29-1	CSVGVVAGELFF	TGCAGCGTGGGAGTAGTGGCCGGGGAGCTGTTTTTT
-	17	TRBD1	TRBJ1-5	TRBV19	CASSTDHRDSSNQPQHF	TGTGCCAGTAGTACCGACCACCGGGACAGTAGCAATCAGCCCCAGCATTTT
-	16	TRBD1	TRBJ2-7	TRBV5-1	CASSPGRDRTTYEQYF	TGCGCCAGCAGCCCGGGCCGGGACAGAACTACCTACGAGCAGTACTTC
once	15	TRBD1	TRBJ1-1	TRBV9	CASSGNRGPDTEAFF	TGTGCCAGCAGCGGAAACAGGGGTCCGGACACTGAAGCTTTCTTT
medium-sized	15	TRBD2	TRBJ2-5	TRBV5-4	CASTGKLAGQETQYF	TGTGCCAGCACCGGGAAGCTAGCGGGGCAAGAGACCCAGTACTTC
once	14	-	TRBJ2-5	TRBV3-1/TRBV3-2	CASSQGFSQETQYF	TGTGCCAGCAGCCAAGGGTTCAGCCAAGAGACCCAGTACTTC
-	13	-	TRBJ1-1	TRBV19	CASSISINTEAFF	TGTGCCAGTAGTATCTCTATTAACACTGAAGCTTTCTTT
-	16	TRBD2	TRBJ2-1	TRBV28	CASSKSPGLTYNEQFF	TGTGCCAGCAGTAAATCACCGGGACTAACCTACAATGAGCAGTTCTTC
-	15	-	TRBJ2-4	TRBV19	CASSMGGLAKNIQYF	TGTGCCAGTAGTATGGGGGGATTAGCCAAAAACATTCAGTACTTC
-	15	TRBD2	TRBJ2-3	TRBV5-6	CASSGGLAGVDTQYF	TGTGCCAGCAGCGGCGGACTAGCGGGAGTGGATACGCAGTATTTT
-	14	-	TRBJ1-3	TRBV28	CASKGGGLGNTIYF	TGTGCCAGCAAAGGGGGGGGCCTGGGAAACACCATATATTTT
-	16	-	TRBJ2-1	TRBV2	CASRNRGTSSYNEQFF	TGTGCCAGCAGGAATCGGGGGACGTCCTCCTACAATGAGCAGTTCTTC
-	13	TRBD2	TRBJ2-1	TRBV20-1	CSASRLANNEQFF	TGCAGTGCTAGTCGACTAGCCAACAATGAGCAGTTCTTC
-	13	TRBD1	TRBJ2-2	TRBV19	CASSITGAGELFF	TGTGCCAGTAGTATCACAGGGGCCGGGGAGCTGTTTTTT
-	18	TRBD1	TRBJ2-6	TRBV11-2	CASSFGTGQGSGANVLTF	TGTGCCAGCAGCTTTGGGACGGGACAGGGGTCTGGGGCCAACGTCCTGACTTTC
-	17	-	TRBJ2-2	TRBV10-1	CASSRRDRPSGTGELFF	TGCGCCAGCAGTCGACGGGATCGCCCCTCGGGCACCGGGGAGCTGTTTTTT
-	14	-	TRBJ2-3	TRBV5-1	CASSLADSTDTQYF	TGCGCCAGCAGCTTAGCGGATAGCACAGATACGCAGTATTTT
once	17	TRBD2	TRBJ2-3	TRBV7-9	CASSATGAGGPTDTQYF	TGTGCCAGCAGCGCGACGGGTGCGGGAGGGCCAACAGATACGCAGTATTTT
few	15	TRBD2	TRBJ2-1	TRBV28	CASTLAGGPGNEQFF	TGTGCCAGCACCCTAGCGGGAGGGCCGGGAAATGAGCAGTTCTTC
-	15	-	TRBJ1-5	TRBV7-2	CASSLDSAGVQPQHF	TGTGCCAGCAGCTTAGATTCGGCCGGGGTTCAGCCCCAGCATTTT
once	15	TRBD1	TRBJ1-3	TRBV28	CASSGQADSGNTIYF	TGTGCCAGCTCGGGACAGGCTGACTCTGGAAACACCATATATTTT
-	14	TRBD1	TRBJ2-1	TRBV9	CASSRDRVSVEQFF	TGTGCCAGCAGCCGGGACAGGGTATCAGTTGAGCAGTTCTTC
-	15	-	TRBJ1-1	TRBV6-5	CASRRTLTSNTEAFF	TGTGCCAGCAGGCGGACACTGACCTCTAACACTGAAGCTTTCTTT
-	15	TRBD2	TRBJ2-7	TRBV6-2/TRBV6-3	CASSYSASGSYEQYF	TGTGCCAGCAGTTACTCGGCTAGCGGGAGCTACGAGCAGTACTTC
-	18	TRBD2	TRBJ2-1	TRBV7-2	CASSLGFGYSGRAWEQFF	TGTGCCAGCAGCTTAGGATTCGGGTATAGCGGGAGGGCCTGGGAGCAGTTCTTC
-	14	-	TRBJ2-7	TRBV6-5	CASSYWGHNYEQYF	TGTGCCAGCAGTTACTGGGGCCACAACTACGAGCAGTACTTC
once	16	TRBD1	TRBJ2-1	TRBV6-4	CASSKEGTGFYNEQFF	TGTGCCAGCAGTAAAGAAGGGACAGGGTTTTACAATGAGCAGTTCTTC
-	15	TRBD1	TRBJ1-1	TRBV7-9	CASSPVRTGGPEAFF	TGTGCCAGCAGCCCTGTCCGGACAGGGGGGCCTGAAGCTTTCTTT
-	16	-	TRBJ1-2	TRBV5-6	CASSSLARFFHYGYTF	TGTGCCAGCAGCTCACTTGCGCGCTTCTTCCACTATGGCTACACCTTC
-	14	TRBD1	TRBJ2-7	TRBV5-1	CASSRGDRGHEQYF	TGCGCCAGCAGCCGGGGGGACAGGGGCCACGAGCAGTACTTC
-	13	-	TRBJ1-2	TRBV7-9	CASSLAGGKGYTF	TGTGCCAGCAGCTTAGCGGGGGGGAAAGGCTACACCTTC
-	12	-	TRBJ2-2	TRBV2	CASSLEAGELFF	TGTGCCAGCAGCCTAGAGGCCGGGGAGCTGTTTTTT
-	14	TRBD1	TRBJ2-7	TRBV18	CASQTGGASYEQYF	TGTGCCAGCCAAACAGGGGGCGCAAGTTACGAGCAGTACTTC
-	14	TRBD2	TRBJ2-5	TRBV5-1	CASTLGLVAETQYF	TGCGCCAGCACACTGGGACTAGTGGCAGAGACCCAGTACTTC
-	14	-	TRBJ2-7	TRBV13	CASSTGLEAYEQYF	TGTGCCAGCAGCACGGGACTGGAAGCCTACGAGCAGTACTTC
-	14	TRBD2	TRBJ2-5	TRBV5-6	CASSYSGREETQYF	TGTGCCAGCAGTTATAGCGGGAGGGAAGAGACCCAGTACTTC
-	15	TRBD1	TRBJ2-7	TRBV28	CASTPPQGARYEQYF	TGTGCCAGTACCCCTCCCCAGGGGGCTCGATACGAGCAGTACTTC
-	14	TRBD1	TRBJ2-7	TRBV5-4	CASSRDRENYEQYF	TGTGCCAGCAGTCGCGACAGGGAGAACTACGAGCAGTACTTC
-	16	TRBD1	TRBJ2-5	TRBV7-3	CASSLNRRTGQETQYF	TGTGCCAGCAGCTTAAACAGGAGGACAGGTCAAGAGACCCAGTACTTC
once	13	-	TRBJ1-2	TRBV6-6	CASSSSGGTGYTF	TGTGCCAGCAGCAGTTCGGGGGGCACGGGCTACACCTTC
-	16	-	TRBJ2-7	TRBV5-1	CASTLARGPGSYEQYF	TGCGCCAGCACTCTCGCCCGCGGGCCTGGATCCTACGAGCAGTACTTC